The 10 T cell receptor beta chains listed next were all sequenced from one sample in a study of identical twins. TCRdb reprocessed the 5' RACE reads via MiXCR and lists one record per CDR3 protein. This sample has roughly 710,000 distinct CDR3 sequences, with over 5% found just once. Sequencing was performed on naive T cells sorted from blood. The receptor set was obtained from a man aged 18 to 29 in good health.

In this sample, this clonotype turned up many times. The chain recombines TRBV20-1 with TRBJ2-3; 9 bases map to TRBD2. Germline-derived CDR1 and CDR2 are DFQATT and SNEGSKA (reference sequence). The CDR3 totals 16 residues. The ends lost 1 base at V and 1 base at J; junction bases unmatched: 6. CDR3 sequence reads: CSARVISGGRTDTQYF. The CDR3 nucleotides are TGCAGTGCTAGAGTTATTAGCGGGGGCCGCACAGATACGCAGTATTTT.

In regard to this clonotype: A much larger clone lies a single base off, so this may be a read error. The chain couples TRBV11-2 to TRBJ2-1; 11 bases are shared with TRBD2. The CDR3 covers 15 residues. V lost 5 bases and J lost 3; bases outside the gene matches: 3. CDR1 SGHAT and CDR2 FQNNGV come from the germline V gene. CDR3 DNA: TGTGCCAGCAGCATGGGACTAGCGGACTACAATGAGCAGTTCTTC. This sequence encodes CASSMGLADYNEQFF.

The chain joins TRBV14 to TRBJ2-7; 14 bases match TRBD2. V lost 4 bases, J lost 2 bases, and 7 bases stayed unmatched. In germline, CDR1 is SGHDN, CDR2 FVKESK. The CDR3 extends over 17 amino acids. The DNA for the CDR3 is TGTGCCAGCAGCCCTGGGACTAGCGGGAGTTCCCCCTACGAGCAGTACTTC. It codes for CASSPGTSGSSPYEQYF. Drawing the rest from reference TRBV14 and TRBJ2-7, the complete variable domain is EAGVTQFPSHSVIEKGQTVTLRCDPISGHDNLYWYRRVMGKEIKFLLHFVKESKQDESGMPNNRFLAERTGGTYSTLKVQPAELEDSGVYFCASSPGTSGSSPYEQYFGPGTRLTVT.

This clonotype showed up many times. The chain recombines TRBV7-2 with TRBJ2-1; unclear D gene. V was shortened by 6 bases and J by 9 bases, with 12 bases between the two germline ends. Germline assignment: CDR1 SGHTA and CDR2 FQGNSA. This CDR3 has 12 residues. The CDR3 DNA reads TGTGCCAGCAGGAGAGACCTCTTTGAGCAGTTCTTC. Translated, it gives CASRRDLFEQFF.

The chain employs TRBV30 and TRBJ2-7; D not certain. Germline CDR1 reads GTSNPN; CDR2 reads SVGIG (reference sequence). Trimming removed 4 bases at V and 0 bases at J, with 10 bases between. This CDR3 is built from 13 residues. This CDR3 reads CAWTNSRSYEQYF. The CDR3 DNA reads TGTGCCTGGACAAACTCCCGCTCCTACGAGCAGTACTTC.

V usage is TRBV15 and J usage is TRBJ2-3; TRBD1 aligns across 12 bases. V shed 1 base and J 3 bases; nucleotides not matched to a gene: 5. Germline CDR1 LNHNV, CDR2 YYDKDF (reference sequence). The CDR3 totals 17 residues. CDR3 sequence: CATSRVGTGGWTDTQYF. The CDR3 bases are TGTGCCACCAGCAGAGTCGGGACAGGGGGCTGGACAGATACGCAGTATTTT.

This clonotype was counted at least ten times. The chain uses TRBV5-5 and TRBJ1-5; D unclear. Trimming removed 0 bases from V and 0 bases from J, with 10 bases in between. This CDR3 comprises 16 residues. The germline gives CDR1 SGHKS, CDR2 YYEKEE (reference sequence). The DNA for the CDR3 is TGTGCCAGCAGCTTGGCGAGCTCCGGTAGCAATCAGCCCCAGCATTTT. Its protein is CASSLASSGSNQPQHF.

The table lists this clonotype with many counts. J is TRBJ1-1 and V is TRBV12-3 or TRBV12-4; tentative D call: TRBD1 (5 bases). This CDR3 spans 17 amino acids. V lost 1 base, J lost 0 bases, and 15 bases lay in between. The CDR3 spells CASSLGAGYHVNTEAFF. CDR3 bases: TGTGCCAGCAGTTTAGGAGCAGGGTATCATGTGAACACTGAAGCTTTCTTT.

This clonotype was counted between two and nine times. The gene calls are TRBV29-1 and TRBJ1-2, with D hard to call. The V and J ends lost 3 bases and 0 bases respectively, with 11 bases between them. Germline loops: CDR1 SQVTM, CDR2 ANQGSEA. The CDR3 sequence is 14 residues long. The CDR3 DNA reads TGCAGCGTTGAGCAGTCAGCGACTAACTATGGCTACACCTTC. Protein product: CSVEQSATNYGYTF.

This clonotype was counted between two and nine times. The chain recombines TRBV20-1 with TRBJ2-7, with 7 bases lining up with TRBD1. V dropped 3 bases and J dropped 2; count of bases not matched to a gene: 7. This CDR3 spans 14 amino acids. Germline CDR1 and CDR2: DFQATT and SNEGSKA (reference sequence). CDR3 DNA sequence: TGCAGTGCTAGGGGCTCGGACAGGCCCTACGAGCAGTACGTC. Protein sequence: CSARGSDRPYEQYV.